These T cell receptor beta chains were read from a single sample in a study of cytomegalovirus exposure and HLA in healthy donors. The assay was immunoSEQ multiplex PCR, and TCRdb's table has in-frame clones only and misses some. This table has about 190,000 clones, roughly 80% appearing once. Sequences were obtained from PBMCs. The receptors were sampled from a man aged 40-49 years in good health and CMV-seropositive. The conserved cysteine and the conserved F or W are not part of the CDR3 here. The order of the fields is CDR3 length, V gene, CDR3 protein.

12 | TRBV7-3 | ASSLTPRVDEQY
13 | TRBV5-4 | ASSPRRGNTDTQY
10 | TRBV28 | ASKESTDTQY
14 | TRBV11-2 | ASSPGLRGAVEKLF
12 | TRBV10-3 | AITRQERNTEAF
14 | TRBV19 | ASSIGGGVSTDTQY
10 | TRBV7-2 | ASSLTGEAQY
12 | TRBV4-3 | ASSSTGQGATQY
16 | TRBV28 | ASSFPSGGPSSYNEQF
13 | TRBV4-1 | ASSPRQGAGTEAF
15 | TRBV7-9 | ASRPTRGRLSGNTIY
12 | TRBV14 | ASSQRDSGYEQY
15 | TRBV4-3 | ASSQDGLASLSEKLF
18 | TRBV30 | AWSVRWGGTGLLAKNIQY
14 | TRBV27 | ASRRGTSLSIYEQY
11 | TRBV7-3 | ASGPGGATEAF
10 | TRBV2 | ASFQAREKLF
14 | TRBV5-6 | ASSLVAGDSYNEQF
10 | TRBV29-1 | SVEPGGAEAF
13 | TRBV27 | ASSLDTFGGYGYT
14 | TRBV5-1 | ASSFGLAGPTDTQY
10 | TRBV7-2 | ASSLVTYEQY
13 | TRBV28 | ASSLVGAQGYGYT
16 | TRBV23-1 | ASCDGTDIGSADQPQH
14 | TRBV7-2 | ASRPPPPSRVGEQF
11 | TRBV6-1 | ASSERENTEAF
17 | TRBV9 | ASSSPTPSGGASTDTQY
10 | TRBV7-9 | ASSPNSIEQF
13 | TRBV30 | AWTGLLFAGNEQF
13 | TRBV19 | ASSIGDRVEYEQY
14 | TRBV5-1 | ASRRTGTGGRETQY
13 | TRBV2 | ASTGLAGTYNEQF
10 | TRBV28 | ASSLQFTEAF
12 | TRBV7-3 | ASSLGPLGGEAF
11 | TRBV6-6 | ASSYGLGQPQH
17 | TRBV5-1 | ASSLVVEGMGLAADTQY
13 | TRBV10-3 | AISGTSGDFQTQY
15 | TRBV2 | ASREGLSFGREETQY
12 | TRBV5-6 | ASSSHPGNYGYT
11 | TRBV29-1 | SVVRGRSYEQY
12 | TRBV6-1 | ASSPTGEPYGYT
13 | TRBV28 | ALRTGPSGDYEQY
15 | TRBV11-1 | ASSPQVRAGGTDTQY
13 | TRBV7-2 | ASSLVEGANYGYT
11 | TRBV30 | AWVLTGNYGYT
12 | TRBV7-9 | ASSPGTQQETQY
18 | TRBV4-3 | ASSLRYRPGLAGNTGELF
12 | TRBV6-4 | ASSDGGATDTQY
10 | TRBV30 | AWMRGNGGYT
14 | TRBV5-1 | ASYLGQGTGANVLT
11 | TRBV2 | ASIPGHGNTIY
13 | TRBV7-9 | ASSPVHASSYEQY
14 | TRBV10-3 | AISESRPQGGETQY